Each of the 2 T cell receptor beta chains below was sequenced from the same sample in a study of blood T cells in healthy people across ages. Primers used in a second PCR of about 6 to 11 cycles were a sample-barcoded 5' primer and a J-beta primer mix. TCRdb fed the 5' RACE reads into MiXCR, producing one record per CDR3 protein. The sample holds roughly 1.5 million distinct CDR3 sequences, approximately 43% seen once. Specimen: blood. Source of these receptors: a young woman in good health.

This clonotype was counted once. This chain joins TRBV28 and TRBJ2-7; 7 bases match TRBD2. The ends lost 4 bases at V and 3 bases at J; junction bases unmatched: 12. The germline V gene encodes CDR1 MDHEN and CDR2 SYDVKM. The CDR3 sequence is 16 residues long. The CDR3 region is CASSSAAGDRGYEQYF. The CDR3 DNA is TGTGCCAGCAGTTCGGCCGCGGGAGATAGGGGCTACGAGCAGTACTTC.

There are a few counts of this clonotype. The DNA for the CDR3 is TGTGCCAGCAGCTTGTCGACGGGGGGTTTCAATGAGCAGTTCTTC. Translating it yields CASSLSTGGFNEQFF. The chain combines TRBV7-2 with TRBJ2-1, with 7 bases lining up with TRBD2. In germline, CDR1 is SGHTA, CDR2 FQGNSA. The CDR3 covers 15 residues. The V and J ends lost 3 bases and 6 bases, in that order; junction bases with no gene match: 8.